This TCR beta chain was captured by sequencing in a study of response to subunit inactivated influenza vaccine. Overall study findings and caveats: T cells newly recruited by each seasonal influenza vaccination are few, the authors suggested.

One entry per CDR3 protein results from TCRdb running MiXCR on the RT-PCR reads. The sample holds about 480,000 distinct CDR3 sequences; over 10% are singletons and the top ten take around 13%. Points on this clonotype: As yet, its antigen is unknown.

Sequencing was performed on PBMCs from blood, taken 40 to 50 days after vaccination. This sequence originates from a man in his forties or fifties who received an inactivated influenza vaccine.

CDR3 residues: CASSQDTGASYNEQFF. In nucleotides, the CDR3 is TGCGCCAGCAGCCAAGATACCGGGGCGTCCTACAATGAGCAGTTCTTC. The chain couples TRBV4-1 to TRBJ2-1, with D perhaps given as TRBD1 or TRBD2 (5 bases each). The V end lost 0 bases, the J end lost 1 base, and 10 bases lay between the germline ends. CDR1 MGHRA and CDR2 YSYEKL come from the germline V gene. CDR3 size: 16 residues.